These 26 T cell receptor beta chains came from one sample sequenced in a study of graft-versus-host responses after intestinal transplantation. The assay was immunoSEQ multiplex PCR, and TCRdb's table has in-frame clones only and misses some. The data contain about 9,600 clones, approximately 86% of them singletons. The starting material, graft tissue, was processed to release intraepithelial and lamina propria lymphocytes. The specimen was ileum tissue, collected about 700 days after intestinal transplantation. The source is a human patient who received an intestinal transplant, so some T cells may come from the graft donor.

In nucleotides, the CDR3 is TGCGCCAGCAGCCAGGAGGGTTTGAGTAACAATGAGCAGTTCTTC. Translated, it gives CASSQEGLSNNEQFF. The chain carries TRBV4-1 and TRBJ2-1, with D tentatively TRBD2 (6 bases). Germline V gene data show CDR1 as MGHRA and CDR2 as YSYEKL. V gave up 3 bases and J gave up 5 bases, with 14 bases separating them. CDR3 length: 15 residues.

The chain couples TRBV11-1 to TRBJ1-1; no clear D gene. Per germline, CDR1 SGHAT and CDR2 FQDESV (reference sequence). Trimming removed 1 base at V and 7 bases at J, with 10 bases between. CDR3 length: 13 amino acids. In nucleotides, the CDR3 is TGTGCCAGCAGCTTAGAGGGAGGTGTTGAAGCTTTCTTT. Its protein is CASSLEGGVEAFF.

The chain has TRBV7-9 and TRBJ2-7; D uncertain. This CDR3 region has 17 residues. CDR1 and CDR2 (germline): SEHNR, FQNEAQ (reference sequence). The ends were cut back, 0 bases at V and 3 bases at J, with 18 bases in the middle. The CDR3 nucleotides are TGTGCCAGCAGCTTAGCGCTTGGCCTCAGTATGTACTACGAGCAGTACTTC. It codes for CASSLALGLSMYYEQYF.

The rearrangement joins TRBV7-3 to TRBJ2-1; 7 nucleotides match TRBD2. V gave up 2 bases and J gave up 2 bases; unmatched junction bases: 6. The CDR3 sequence is 16 residues long. Germline CDR1 is SGHTA and CDR2 is FQGTGA. CDR3 DNA: TGTGCCAGCAGCTTACAAAGCGGGATGGCCTACAATGAGCAGTTCTTC. This encodes CASSLQSGMAYNEQFF.

The CDR3 nucleotides read TGTGCCAGCAGCGACCTGGGTGAGACCCAGTACTTC. Protein: CASSDLGETQYF. This sequence joins TRBV11-2 and TRBJ2-5; D is unresolved. V lost 5 bases to trimming and J lost 5 bases, with 9 bases between them. The germline V gene encodes CDR1 SGHAT and CDR2 FQNNGV. The CDR3 length is 12 residues.

The J gene is TRBJ2-6, the V gene TRBV11-2; perhaps D is TRBD1 or TRBD2 (6 bases each). Trimming pared 7 bases from V and 12 bases from J, leaving 13 bases between. This CDR3 is 12 amino acids long. Germline CDR1 SGHAT, CDR2 FQNNGV. The CDR3 nucleotides are TGTGCCAGCAACGTCGGGGGCAGCGTCCTGACTTTC. It is translated as CASNVGGSVLTF.

This clone was found a few times. The rearrangement joins TRBV4-1 to TRBJ2-3; D call uncertain. The CDR3 totals 14 residues. Trimming removed 0 bases from V and 3 bases from J, with 7 bases in between. Germline V gives CDR1 MGHRA, CDR2 YSYEKL. DNA for the CDR3: TGCGCCAGCAGCCAAGAAAGGGCAACAGATACGCAGTATTTT. Protein: CASSQERATDTQYF.

This rearrangement joins TRBV4-1 to TRBJ2-7; no definite D call. The germline CDR1 and CDR2 sequences are MGHRA and YSYEKL. Trimming removed 0 bases from V and 9 bases from J, with 9 bases in between. This CDR3 comprises 12 residues. This CDR3 reads CASSQEQERQYF. The DNA of the CDR3 is TGCGCCAGCAGCCAAGAGCAGGAGCGGCAGTACTTC.

The rearrangement joins TRBV6-1 to TRBJ1-5, with a tentative D call TRBD1 (6 bases). CDR3 size: 13 residues. The V end was cut by 7 bases, the J end by 7 bases, with 14 bases between. Germline loops: CDR1 MNHNS, CDR2 SASEGT. The CDR3 here is CASKGDGVQPQHF. The DNA of the CDR3 is TGTGCCAGCAAGGGGGATGGGGTCCAGCCCCAGCATTTT.

This chain joins TRBV5-4 and TRBJ2-6; the D gene is possibly TRBD1 (6 bases). Germline assignment: CDR1 SGHNT and CDR2 YYREEE (reference sequence). Between the trimmed V and J ends, which lost 1 base and 0 bases, there was a span of 14 bases. CDR3 size: 18 residues. This CDR3 is CASSLSGVTISGANVLTF. As DNA, the CDR3 is TGTGCCAGCAGCTTGTCAGGGGTCACTATCTCTGGGGCCAACGTCCTGACTTTC.

CDR3 sequence: CAWSVNRGDYGYTF. The CDR3 bases are TGTGCCTGGAGTGTAAACAGGGGGGACTATGGCTACACCTTC. The chain links TRBV30 to TRBJ1-2, with TRBD1 matching 8 bases. CDR1 and CDR2 from the germline V gene are GTSNPN and SVGIG (reference sequence). This CDR3 is 14 amino acids long. With 0 bases clipped from V and 3 bases from J, the junction kept 3 bases outside the gene matches.

This chain connects TRBV4-1 to TRBJ1-5; TRBD1 might be the D (6 bases). V was trimmed by 0 bases and J by 7 bases, leaving 13 bases between them. Germline assignment: CDR1 MGHRA and CDR2 YSYEKL. The CDR3 runs to 15 residues. The CDR3 protein is CASSQDHQGRQPQHF. The DNA of the CDR3 is TGCGCCAGCAGCCAAGATCACCAGGGGAGGCAGCCCCAGCATTTT.

The gene calls are TRBV27 and TRBJ2-5; D call uncertain. V dropped 3 bases and J dropped 0 bases, with 5 bases sitting between them. This CDR3 region has 13 residues. From germline, CDR1 is MNHEY and CDR2 SMNVEV (reference sequence). CDR3 bases: TGTGCCAGCAGTTTCTCGTACCAAGAGACCCAGTACTTC. The encoded protein is CASSFSYQETQYF.

The chain carries TRBV7-2 and TRBJ2-1, with D unclear. This CDR3 has 15 residues. Between the trimmed V and J ends, which lost 5 bases and 0 bases, there was a span of 11 bases. Germline V CDR1 and CDR2: SGHTA, FQGNSA. The CDR3, as DNA: TGTGCCAGCAGCCCCCAGTGGGGCTCCTACAATGAGCAGTTCTTC. It codes for CASSPQWGSYNEQFF.

The chain uses TRBV18 and TRBJ2-1; 8 bases align to TRBD2. V gave up 6 bases and J gave up 5 bases; unmatched junction bases: 9. Germline CDR1 is KGHSH and CDR2 is LQKENI. The CDR3 covers 15 residues. DNA of the CDR3: TGTGCCAGCTCTCTGAGCGGGGGAGACGACAATGAGCAGTTCTTC. This gives the protein CASSLSGGDDNEQFF.

The genes are TRBV11-2 and TRBJ1-1; a possible D gene is TRBD1 (5 bases). Between the trimmed V and J ends, which lost 5 bases and 1 base, there was a span of 17 bases. Germline V gene data show CDR1 as SGHAT and CDR2 as FQNNGV. CDR3 length: 16 residues. In DNA, the CDR3 is TGTGCCAGCAGCGTACCTGCCGGGCAGGGGAACACTGAAGCTTTCTTT. This translates into CASSVPAGQGNTEAFF.

Written as DNA, the CDR3 is TGTGCCAGCAGGACGTACAGGGTCGACAATGAGCAGTTCTTC. Translation: CASRTYRVDNEQFF. This chain joins TRBV27 and TRBJ2-1; possible D gene TRBD1, 6 bases. The ends were cut back, 6 bases at V and 5 bases at J, with 14 bases in the middle. There are 14 residues in the CDR3. Germline CDR1 and CDR2: MNHEY and SMNVEV (reference sequence).

The chain uses TRBV4-2 and TRBJ2-7; D may be TRBD2 (5 bases). V was clipped by 1 base and J by 0 bases, with 13 bases between them. Looked up from germline, CDR1 is LGHNA and CDR2 is YNFKEQ. There are 16 residues in the CDR3. This CDR3 reads CASSQAWASPSYEQYF. Written as DNA, the CDR3 is TGTGCCAGCAGCCAAGCGTGGGCTAGCCCCTCCTACGAGCAGTACTTC.

This chain joins TRBV18 and TRBJ1-5; possible D gene TRBD1, 5 bases. This CDR3 has 13 residues. The V end was cut by 4 bases, the J end by 4 bases, with 8 bases between. The germline gives CDR1 KGHSH, CDR2 LQKENI. In DNA form, the CDR3 reads TGTGCCAGCTCACTGGGACGGAATCAGCCCCAGCATTTT. It yields the protein CASSLGRNQPQHF.

CDR3 region: CATTMGIGQGEYSPLHF. The CDR3 DNA follows: TGTGCCACTACCATGGGAATCGGGCAGGGGGAATATTCACCCCTCCACTTT. J is TRBJ1-6 and V is TRBV10-3; 7 nucleotides align to TRBD1. Germline CDR1 reads ENHRY; CDR2 reads SYGVKD. CDR3 length: 17 residues. V shed 10 bases, J shed 8 bases, and the junction held 20 bases outside the gene matches.

The chain is built from TRBV7-9 and TRBJ1-5; no definite D call. The CDR3 is 12 residues long. Trimming shortened V by 2 bases and J by 7 bases, and 6 bases separated the two germline ends. Germline V CDR1 and CDR2: SEHNR, FQNEAQ (reference sequence). The CDR3 DNA reads as TGTGCCAGCAGCTTAACGGGACAGCCCCAGCATTTT. It encodes CASSLTGQPQHF.

J is TRBJ2-7 and V is TRBV11-3, with D maybe TRBD2 (5 bases). The CDR3 contains 16 residues. The ends were cut back, 5 bases at V and 3 bases at J, with 20 bases in the middle. The germline V gene has CDR1 SGHNT and CDR2 YENEEA. CDR3: CASSISTLDGIYEQYF. The CDR3 region has the DNA TGTGCCAGCAGCATTTCAACCTTAGACGGGATCTACGAGCAGTACTTC.

V and J are TRBV4-1 and TRBJ2-7; D is ambiguous. The CDR3 totals 11 residues. Germline V gives CDR1 MGHRA, CDR2 YSYEKL. Deletions cut 6 bases from V and 0 bases from J, with 3 bases between. The chain's CDR3 is CASSDSYEQYF. The CDR3 DNA sequence: TGCGCCAGCAGTGACTCCTACGAGCAGTACTTC.

The chain joins TRBV27 to TRBJ1-6; D uncertain. Between the trimmed V and J ends, which lost 0 bases and 10 bases, there was a span of 4 bases. Germline CDR1 is MNHEY and CDR2 is SMNVEV (reference sequence). This CDR3 is 12 amino acids long. The chain's CDR3 is CASSLSDSPLHF. In DNA form, the CDR3 reads TGTGCCAGCAGTTTATCGGACTCACCCCTCCACTTT.

The rearrangement joins TRBV11-2 to TRBJ2-7; D is ambiguous. The V gene's germline CDR1 is SGHAT and CDR2 FQNNGV. Trimming removed 0 bases from V and 3 bases from J, with 9 bases in between. The CDR3 runs 14 residues. The CDR3 nucleotides read TGTGCCAGCAGCTTAGATGGTTTCGGCTACGAGCAGTACTTC. Its protein product is CASSLDGFGYEQYF. Variable domain in full (rest from reference TRBV11-2 and TRBJ2-7): EAGVAQSPRYKIIEKRQSVAFWCNPISGHATLYWYQQILGQGPKLLIQFQNNGVVDDSQLPKDRFSAERLKGVDSTLKIQPAKLEDSAVYLCASSLDGFGYEQYFGPGTRLTVT.

The chain employs TRBV19 and TRBJ1-6; D call uncertain. The CDR3 has 16 residues. Trimming cost V 4 bases and J 7 bases, with 17 bases left between them. Germline lookup yields CDR1 LNHDA and CDR2 SQIVND (reference sequence). CDR3 DNA: TGTGCCAGTAGTACCCCGTACGAGGGCTCCAATTCACCCCTCCACTTT. It translates to CASSTPYEGSNSPLHF.